The 5 T cell receptor beta chains below come from one sample, sequenced in a study of blood T cell repertoires in COVID-19. Data came from immunoSEQ multiplex PCR; TCRdb stores just in-frame clones and leaves some out. Among 120,000 to 150,000 clones, 80% to 90% were seen once, and the ten largest hold 38%. The specimen sequenced was peripheral blood. Source of these receptors: a human donor in a cohort sampled during active COVID-19.

The chain uses TRBV5-5 and TRBJ2-7; possibly TRBD2 for D (5 bases). Germline V gene data show CDR1 as SGHKS and CDR2 as YYEKEE (reference sequence). CDR3 length equals 16 residues. Trimming took off 5 bases at V and 0 bases at J, with 18 bases between the two ends. The CDR3 spells CASSLSWGSASYEQYF. As DNA, the CDR3 is TGTGCCAGCAGTCTGTCGTGGGGTAGCGCCTCCTACGAGCAGTACTTC.

J is TRBJ2-2 and V is TRBV11-2; 10 nucleotides line up with TRBD2. Germline V CDR1 and CDR2: SGHAT, FQNNGV. With V trimmed by 3 bases and J by 0 bases, 7 bases remained unmatched. This CDR3 spans 18 amino acids. The CDR3 DNA is TGTGCCAGCAGCTTTGGGCTGCTAGCGGGGGCGAACACCGGGGAGCTGTTTTTT. Protein: CASSFGLLAGANTGELFF.

V usage is TRBV5-1 and J usage is TRBJ1-1, with D perhaps matching TRBD1 (5 bases). The CDR3 contains 15 residues. V shed 3 bases and J shed 0 bases, with 12 bases lying between them. The germline V gene encodes CDR1 SGHRS and CDR2 YFSETQ. The CDR3 here is CASSSGGGVNTEAFF. DNA of the CDR3: TGCGCCAGCAGCTCCGGCGGGGGGGTGAACACTGAAGCTTTCTTT.

V and J are TRBV19 and TRBJ1-2; D is unresolved. Germline lookup yields CDR1 LNHDA and CDR2 SQIVND (reference sequence). V dropped 0 bases and J dropped 7 bases, with 15 bases sitting between them. The CDR3 extends over 15 amino acids. The CDR3 coding sequence is TGTGCCAGTAGTATAGATCCCACTACATTGGGTGGCTACACCTTC. Its protein is CASSIDPTTLGGYTF.

The chain carries TRBV11-3 and TRBJ1-3, with D unresolved. CDR1 is SGHNT and CDR2 is YENEEA in the germline V gene. The CDR3 runs 15 residues. Trimming removed 5 bases at V and 9 bases at J, with 20 bases between. The chain's CDR3 is CASSPRGGGRFTIYF. CDR3 bases: TGTGCCAGCAGCCCCCGCGGAGGAGGGAGGTTCACCATATATTTT. The full variable domain, with the rest looked up from reference TRBV11-3 and TRBJ1-3, is EAGVVQSPRYKIIEKKQPVAFWCNPISGHNTLYWYLQNLGQGPELLIRYENEEAVDDSQLPKDRFSAERLKGVDSTLKIQPAELGDSAVYLCASSPRGGGRFTIYFGEGSWLTVV.